One and the same sample provided the 26 T cell receptor beta chains below, sequenced in a study of T cell responses to AZD1222 COVID-19 vaccine. Sequenced by immunoSEQ multiplex PCR; TCRdb stores in-frame clones only, minus some. The top ten clones hold approximately 2% of a sample with roughly 180,000 clones, about 91% of them seen once. The sequencing here drew on peripheral blood, taken on day 0 of AZD1222 vaccination. These receptors all come from an adult in good health.

The chain links TRBV5-1 to TRBJ1-1, with 8 positions matching TRBD1. After removal of 0 bases from V and 1 base from J, the junction contained 8 bases not matched to a gene. Germline lookup yields CDR1 SGHRS and CDR2 YFSETQ. This CDR3 region has 17 residues. CDR3 in amino acids: CASSLDRGQATNTEAFF. CDR3 coding DNA: TGCGCCAGCAGCTTGGATCGGGGACAGGCAACGAACACTGAAGCTTTCTTT.

This clone was observed a single time. This chain connects TRBV29-1 to TRBJ1-1; D might be TRBD1 (6 bases). The germline V and J ends were trimmed by 7 bases and 0 bases, with 15 bases remaining between them. Germline-derived CDR1 and CDR2 are SQVTM and ANQGSEA. The CDR3 extends over 14 amino acids. CDR3 in amino acids: CSARTGILNTEAFF. DNA of the CDR3: TGCAGCGCACGAACAGGGATCTTGAACACTGAAGCTTTCTTT.

The chain couples TRBV10-1 to TRBJ1-2, with TRBD1 matching 9 bases. The CDR3 loop spans 16 amino acids. V lost 9 bases, J lost 3 bases, and 14 bases stayed unmatched. The germline V gene has CDR1 WNHNN and CDR2 SYGVQD (reference sequence). Here the CDR3 DNA reads TGCGCCAGTCGATCCGCGGACGGGACAGGGCACTATGGCTACACCTTC. Translation: CASRSADGTGHYGYTF.

The chain uses TRBV25-1 and TRBJ1-1; 9 bases line up with TRBD1. With 6 bases clipped from V and 7 bases from J, the junction kept 6 bases outside the gene matches. This CDR3 comprises 13 residues. CDR1 MGHDK and CDR2 SYGVNS come from the germline V gene. The CDR3 protein is CASSNRGLNEAFF. The CDR3 DNA reads TGTGCCAGCAGCAACAGGGGGCTGAATGAAGCTTTCTTT.

This clone was seen just once. The V call is TRBV5-5, the J call TRBJ1-3, with D possibly matching TRBD1 (6 bases). The CDR3 consists of 15 residues. V was trimmed by 4 bases and J by 0 bases, leaving 11 bases between them. Germline CDR1 reads SGHKS; CDR2 reads YYEKEE (reference sequence). The DNA of the CDR3 is TGTGCCAGCAGCATACAGGGATCCTCTGGAAACACCATATATTTT. Translated: CASSIQGSSGNTIYF. Full variable domain (missing parts from reference TRBV5-5 and TRBJ1-3): DAGVTQSPTHLIKTRGQQVTLRCSPISGHKSVSWYQQVLGQGPQFIFQYYEKEERGRGNFPDRFSARQFPNYSSELNVNALLLGDSALYLCASSIQGSSGNTIYFGEGSWLTVV.

This clone was detected a few times. The DNA of the CDR3 is TGTGCCAGCAGCTTAGGGGGGGACCGTTACGAGCAGTACTTC. It codes for CASSLGGDRYEQYF. J is TRBJ2-7 and V is TRBV13; D may correspond to TRBD1 or TRBD2 (5 bases each). Germline CDR1 reads PRHDT; CDR2 reads FYEKMQ (reference sequence). The CDR3 runs 14 residues. V shed 0 bases and J shed 4 bases, with 10 bases lying between them.

This clone has only one observation. The chain combines TRBV28 with TRBJ1-2, with D maybe TRBD1 (5 bases). The CDR3 is made up of 13 amino acids. Trimming removed 10 bases at V and 2 bases at J, with 14 bases between. Germline CDR1 and CDR2: MDHEN and SYDVKM. CDR3 sequence (DNA): TGTGCCACAAAAGGGACCCTCAACTATGGCTACACCTTC. Its translation: CATKGTLNYGYTF.

The V call is TRBV6-5, the J call TRBJ2-7, with unresolved D. Germline V gene data show CDR1 as MNHEY and CDR2 as SVGAGI. Trimming left V 5 bases short and J 5 bases short, with 16 bases between. The CDR3 is 14 residues long. The CDR3 protein is CASSRASPSHEQYF. The DNA for the CDR3 is TGTGCCAGCAGTCGGGCTTCCCCATCTCACGAGCAGTACTTC.

The CDR3 reads CASSIIGGPYGYTF. The CDR3 DNA reads as TGTGCCAGTAGTATAATCGGGGGACCATATGGCTACACCTTC. The chain combines TRBV19 with TRBJ1-2; the D gene is possibly TRBD1 (5 bases). Per the germline V gene, CDR1 is LNHDA and CDR2 is SQIVND (reference sequence). The CDR3 totals 14 residues. With 2 bases removed from V and 5 bases from J, the gap between germline ends came to 12 bases.

The chain joins TRBV30 to TRBJ1-1, with 8 bases lining up with TRBD1. Trimming removed 7 bases from V and 4 bases from J; junction bases left unmatched: 11. The CDR3 runs 14 residues. Germline values: CDR1 GTSNPN, CDR2 SVGIG (reference sequence). CDR3 sequence (DNA): TGTGCCTTGGACAGGGCTCGTGGTAGCACTGAAGCTTTCTTT. Protein product: CALDRARGSTEAFF.

This rearrangement joins TRBV7-8 to TRBJ2-4; the D call may be TRBD1 or TRBD2 (6 bases each). The germline CDR1 and CDR2 sequences are SGHVS and FQNEAQ. Trimming removed 5 bases at V and 8 bases at J, with 19 bases between. CDR3 length: 15 amino acids. DNA of the CDR3: TGTGCCAGCAGCCCCCTGGGGGGCTCGGGGGACATTCAGTACTTC. Translation: CASSPLGGSGDIQYF. Together with reference TRBV7-8 and TRBJ2-4, the CDR3 gives the full variable domain: GAGVSQSPRYKVAKRGQDVALRCDPISGHVSLFWYQQALGQGPEFLTYFQNEAQLDKSGLPSDRFFAERPEGSVSTLKIQRTQQEDSAVYLCASSPLGGSGDIQYFGAGTRLSVL.

This clone was found once. The chain carries TRBV7-2 and TRBJ1-1; D gene unclear. The CDR3 has 14 amino acids. The V gene's germline CDR1 is SGHTA and CDR2 FQGNSA. The ends were cut back, 3 bases at V and 0 bases at J, with 8 bases in the middle. The CDR3 DNA follows: TGTGCCAGCAGCTTTGGCGGTCTGAACACTGAAGCTTTCTTT. This codes for CASSFGGLNTEAFF.

The rearrangement links TRBV7-9 to TRBJ1-3; the D gene is possibly TRBD1 (6 bases). Trimming took 5 bases from V and 0 from J, leaving 8 bases between them. The CDR3 totals 14 residues. Germline V gene lookup returns CDR1 SEHNR and CDR2 FQNEAQ (reference sequence). CDR3 bases: TGTGCCAGCAGCCCGGACAGCTCTGGAAACACCATATATTTT. Translating it yields CASSPDSSGNTIYF.

A word on this clone: At one end the junction does not follow the germline gene, possibly because of a read error. The chain employs TRBV5-1 and TRBJ1-4, with D possibly being TRBD1 (6 bases). The V gene's germline CDR1 is SGHRS and CDR2 YFSETQ. The CDR3 covers 16 residues. As DNA, the CDR3 is TGCGCCAGCAGCGTAGTCCCCGGGACAACAAATGAAAAACTGTTTTTT. Residues: CASSVVPGTTNEKLFF.

This sequence joins TRBV7-6 and TRBJ2-3, with TRBD2 matching 12 bases. V was pared by 5 bases and J by 3 bases, with 3 bases of the junction left unmatched. In germline, CDR1 is SGHVS, CDR2 FNYEAQ. The CDR3 runs 15 residues. The CDR3 protein is CASSASGGATDTQYF. Here the CDR3 DNA reads TGTGCCAGCAGCGCTAGCGGGGGGGCAACAGATACGCAGTATTTT. The whole variable domain, filled in from reference TRBV7-6 and TRBJ2-3, reads GAGVSQSPRYKVTKRGQDVALRCDPISGHVSLYWYRQALGQGPEFLTYFNYEAQQDKSGLPNDRFSAERPEGSISTLTIQRTEQRDSAMYRCASSASGGATDTQYFGPGTRLTVL.

The CDR3 nucleotides read TGTGCCAGCAGCTTGGGGACAGTTTTGAACACTGAAGCTTTCTTT. This translates into CASSLGTVLNTEAFF. The chain uses TRBV5-8 and TRBJ1-1, with D perhaps TRBD1 (6 bases). Germline loops: CDR1 SGHTS, CDR2 YDEGEE. With 0 bases removed from V and 0 bases from J, the gap between germline ends came to 9 bases. The CDR3 contains 15 residues.

The chain joins TRBV15 to TRBJ1-6; 7 bases align to TRBD1. Germline lookup yields CDR1 LNHNV and CDR2 YYDKDF (reference sequence). This CDR3 comprises 15 residues. The trim removed 0 bases at V and 11 bases at J, leaving 7 bases unmatched. The CDR3 protein is CATSREQTGRAPLHF. In nucleotides, the CDR3 is TGTGCCACCAGCAGAGAGCAGACAGGGCGGGCACCCCTCCACTTT.

The chain employs TRBV5-6 and TRBJ2-1; tentatively, D is TRBD2 (6 bases). The V end was cut by 4 bases, the J end by 8 bases, with 19 bases between. This CDR3 region has 15 residues. CDR1 is SGHDT and CDR2 is YYEEEE in the germline V gene. CDR3 residues: CASSAMLGSTHEQFF. CDR3 DNA sequence: TGTGCCAGCAGCGCGATGCTCGGGAGTACGCATGAGCAGTTCTTC.

The chain carries TRBV7-8 and TRBJ1-5, with 7 bases identical to TRBD1. This CDR3 spans 14 amino acids. Germline lookup yields CDR1 SGHVS and CDR2 FQNEAQ. J was trimmed by 7 bases and V by 1 base; bases with no gene match: 4. In nucleotides, the CDR3 is TGTGCCAGCAGCTTAGTAGGGGGCGGCCAGCCCCAGCATTTT. Its protein is CASSLVGGGQPQHF. The full variable domain, completed using reference TRBV7-8 and TRBJ1-5, is GAGVSQSPRYKVAKRGQDVALRCDPISGHVSLFWYQQALGQGPEFLTYFQNEAQLDKSGLPSDRFFAERPEGSVSTLKIQRTQQEDSAVYLCASSLVGGGQPQHFGDGTRLSIL.

V usage is TRBV7-9 and J usage is TRBJ1-2; 9 nucleotides match TRBD1. The CDR3 loop spans 17 amino acids. The J segment lost 2 bases and the V segment lost 2 bases, leaving 9 bases of the junction unmatched. CDR1 is SEHNR, CDR2 FQNEAQ, per germline (reference sequence). The CDR3: CASSLTPTGGANYGYTF. CDR3 DNA: TGTGCCAGCAGCTTAACCCCAACAGGGGGCGCAAACTATGGCTACACCTTC.

The J gene is TRBJ2-1, the V gene TRBV29-1; 8 bases fit TRBD2. Germline V gives CDR1 SQVTM, CDR2 ANQGSEA. The CDR3 is made up of 16 amino acids. V trimming: 1 base; J trimming: 8 bases; junction bases outside the gene matches: 13. CDR3 sequence reads: CSVEGGILAGVDEQFF. In DNA, the CDR3 is TGCAGCGTTGAAGGTGGAATCCTAGCGGGCGTGGATGAGCAGTTCTTC.

This rearrangement joins TRBV4-2 to TRBJ1-2; 8 bases match TRBD1. Germline V gives CDR1 LGHNA, CDR2 YNFKEQ. V lost 0 bases and J lost 7; bases outside the gene matches: 10. This CDR3 is built from 16 residues. This chain's CDR3 is CASSQEIGQGAGGYTF. The CDR3 bases are TGTGCCAGCAGCCAAGAGATTGGGCAGGGGGCGGGTGGCTACACCTTC.

This clone was seen a handful of times. This sample also contains other DNA sequences that code for the same CDR3. The chain is built from TRBV4-1 and TRBJ1-1; D uncertain. V dropped 0 bases and J dropped 1 base, with 6 bases sitting between them. The germline V gene has CDR1 MGHRA and CDR2 YSYEKL. This CDR3 contains 14 residues. Here the CDR3 DNA reads TGCGCCAGCAGCCAAGACGCAGGGAACACTGAAGCTTTCTTT. Translation: CASSQDAGNTEAFF.

This sequence joins TRBV11-2 and TRBJ1-5; D gene uncertain. Trimming took off 1 base at V and 6 bases at J, with 16 bases between the two ends. The CDR3 is 16 residues long. Germline-derived CDR1 and CDR2 are SGHAT and FQNNGV. The CDR3 spells CASSLVPLWFGQPQHF. The CDR3 DNA reads as TGTGCCAGCAGCTTAGTACCCCTCTGGTTCGGTCAGCCCCAGCATTTT.

V gene TRBV4-1 combines with J gene TRBJ2-2, with 11 positions matching TRBD2. V trimming: 6 bases; J trimming: 7 bases; junction bases outside the gene matches: 10. This CDR3 is built from 16 residues. Per the germline V gene, CDR1 is MGHRA and CDR2 is YSYEKL. In DNA, the CDR3 is TGCGCCAGCAGACAAATAGCGGGAGGGAGAGGCGGGGAGCTGTTTTTT. Translation: CASRQIAGGRGGELFF.

V is TRBV4-1 and J is TRBJ1-3, with D unresolved. Trimming removed 0 bases from V and 1 base from J, with 7 bases in between. The germline CDR1 and CDR2 sequences are MGHRA and YSYEKL. The CDR3 spans 15 residues. Written as DNA, the CDR3 is TGCGCCAGCAGCCAAGAGTGGGTATCTGGAAACACCATATATTTT. This codes for CASSQEWVSGNTIYF.